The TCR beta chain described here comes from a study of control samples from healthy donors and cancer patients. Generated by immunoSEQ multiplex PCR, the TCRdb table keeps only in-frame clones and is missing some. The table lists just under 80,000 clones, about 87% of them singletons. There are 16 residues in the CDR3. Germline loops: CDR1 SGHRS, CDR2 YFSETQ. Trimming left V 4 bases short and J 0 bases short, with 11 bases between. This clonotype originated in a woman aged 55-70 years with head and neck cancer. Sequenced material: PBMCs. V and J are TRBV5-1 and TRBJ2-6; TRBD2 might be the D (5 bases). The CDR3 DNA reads TGCGCCAGCAGCGGAGGACGGAACTCTGGGGCCAACGTCCTGACTTTC. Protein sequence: CASSGGRNSGANVLTF.